The 30 T cell receptor beta chains presented below share a single source sample, sequenced in a study of cytomegalovirus exposure and HLA in healthy donors. Both 60 Vbeta primers and 13 Jbeta primers went into the PCR. Measured with immunoSEQ multiplex PCR; TCRdb has only the in-frame clones, and not every one. The data contain some 170,000 clones, 70% to 80% of them singletons. The sample consisted of PBMCs. The receptor set was obtained from a woman aged 45-59 years in good health and CMV-seronegative.

As regards this clone: This sample includes further DNA sequences coding for the same CDR3. The rearrangement uses TRBV18 and TRBJ2-5; 10 positions match TRBD1. Germline assignment: CDR1 KGHSH and CDR2 LQKENI. The CDR3 is 15 amino acids. The V gene end was trimmed by 0 bases and the J gene end by 5 bases; junction bases not matched to a gene: 3. CDR3 in DNA: TGTGCCAGCTCACCACCGGGACAGGGGAGGGAGACCCAGTACTTC. Translation: CASSPPGQGRETQYF.

The rearrangement joins TRBV6-1 to TRBJ1-2; D is uncertain. Trimming left V 0 bases short and J 1 base short, with 6 bases between. This CDR3 has 14 residues. In germline, CDR1 is MNHNS, CDR2 SASEGT. This CDR3 reads CASSEAAGNYGYTF. In nucleotides, the CDR3 is TGTGCCAGCAGTGAAGCGGCAGGTAACTATGGCTACACCTTC.

This chain joins TRBV7-3 and TRBJ1-1; D might be TRBD1 (6 bases). The germline V gene has CDR1 SGHTA and CDR2 FQGTGA. V lost 4 bases to trimming and J lost 9 bases, with 15 bases between them. The CDR3 has 13 amino acids. As DNA, the CDR3 is TGTGCCAGCAGCTCCCGGGACATCCCTAAAGCTTTCTTT. It specifies CASSSRDIPKAFF.

The rearrangement joins TRBV5-1 to TRBJ2-1; TRBD1 matches 7 bases. Trimming at V came to 4 bases and at J to 7 bases, leaving 11 bases not matched to a gene. The CDR3 runs 15 residues. CDR1 SGHRS and CDR2 YFSETQ come from the germline V gene. CDR3 DNA sequence: TGCGCCAGCAGCAATGACAGGGTAAGATGGAATGAGCAGTTCTTC. Translating gives CASSNDRVRWNEQFF.

This clone has more than one count but fewer than ten. The genes are TRBV27 and TRBJ2-3, with 7 bases identical to TRBD2. The germline CDR1 and CDR2 sequences are MNHEY and SMNVEV (reference sequence). Germline trimming cut 2 bases from V and 7 bases from J; bases unmatched to any gene: 6. This CDR3 is 14 amino acids long. Written as DNA, the CDR3 is TGTGCCAGCAGTTTACGCGGGGGTGGGAATACGCAGTATTTT. Its translation: CASSLRGGGNTQYF.

A single count supports this clone. The rearrangement joins TRBV9 to TRBJ2-5; 9 bases align to TRBD2. Germline loops: CDR1 SGDLS, CDR2 YYNGEE. V lost 0 bases to trimming and J lost 4 bases; unmatched junction nucleotides: 16. The CDR3 has 19 amino acids. CDR3 loop: CASSVVPSGRRSGPETQYF. The CDR3, as DNA: TGTGCCAGCAGCGTAGTACCCAGCGGGAGGAGGTCCGGCCCAGAGACCCAGTACTTC.

V and J are TRBV28 and TRBJ2-7; D gene ambiguous. Germline CDR1 MDHEN, CDR2 SYDVKM. With 4 bases removed from V and 0 bases from J, the gap between germline ends came to 16 bases. CDR3 length: 16 amino acids. This CDR3 reads CASSSPRSRSSYEQYF. CDR3 in DNA: TGTGCCAGCAGTTCCCCCCGTTCGAGAAGCTCCTACGAGCAGTACTTC.

This chain uses TRBV7-6 with TRBJ2-7; TRBD2 might be the D (5 bases). CDR3 size: 18 residues. In germline, CDR1 is SGHVS, CDR2 FNYEAQ. The germline V and J ends were trimmed by 2 bases and 1 base, with 21 bases remaining between them. CDR3 residues: CASSLLANTEFFSYEQYF. CDR3 coding DNA: TGTGCCAGCAGCTTATTAGCGAATACAGAGTTTTTTTCCTACGAGCAGTACTTC.

The gene calls are TRBV2 and TRBJ2-5; weak D call: TRBD2 (5 bases). The germline gives CDR1 SNHLY, CDR2 FYNNEI. V was pared by 4 bases and J by 0 bases, with 6 bases between. The CDR3 has 13 amino acids. The CDR3 nucleotides read TGTGCCAGCAGTGGACTAAACCAAGAGACCCAGTACTTC. Protein product: CASSGLNQETQYF.

The V and J genes are TRBV15 and TRBJ2-2; a possible D gene is TRBD1 (6 bases). Germline V gene data show CDR1 as LNHNV and CDR2 as YYDKDF (reference sequence). Trimming took off 4 bases at V and 6 bases at J, with 9 bases between the two ends. CDR3 size: 13 residues. This CDR3 is CATSTRGPGELFF. DNA for the CDR3: TGTGCCACCAGCACCAGGGGTCCCGGGGAGCTGTTTTTT. Filled out from reference TRBV15 and TRBJ2-2, the complete variable domain reads DAMVIQNPRYQVTQFGKPVTLSCSQTLNHNVMYWYQQKSSQAPKLLFHYYDKDFNNEADTPDNFQSRRPNTSFCFLDIRSPGLGDTAMYLCATSTRGPGELFFGEGSRLTVL.

The rearrangement links TRBV25-1 to TRBJ2-5, with TRBD2 as a possible D gene (6 bases). The CDR3 totals 17 residues. Germline-derived CDR1 and CDR2 are MGHDK and SYGVNS. V was clipped by 3 bases and J by 0 bases, with 17 bases between them. The CDR3 sequence: CASSDVRGGRYQETQYF. In DNA form, the CDR3 reads TGTGCCAGCAGTGACGTAAGGGGTGGGAGGTACCAAGAGACCCAGTACTTC.

The rearrangement links TRBV6-6 to TRBJ2-5; D is perhaps TRBD2 (5 bases). The J call may be wrong; the DNA end is better matched by TRBJ2-7. Germline values: CDR1 MNHNY, CDR2 SVGAGI (reference sequence). The CDR3 length is 14 residues. CDR3 in amino acids: CASSYERIYYEQYF. CDR3 sequence (DNA): TGTGCCAGCAGTTACGAGCGGATCTATTACGAGCAGTACTTC.

The rearrangement links TRBV19 to TRBJ1-1; no definite D call. From germline, CDR1 is LNHDA and CDR2 SQIVND (reference sequence). Between the trimmed V and J ends, which lost 6 bases and 11 bases, there was a span of 13 bases. The CDR3 loop spans 11 amino acids. The CDR3 region has the DNA TGTGCCAGTAGCGCAGGTATAGCGGCTTTCTTT. Protein product: CASSAGIAAFF.

This chain links TRBV15 with TRBJ2-5, with D possibly being TRBD2 (7 bases). Germline CDR1 and CDR2: LNHNV and YYDKDF (reference sequence). The length of the CDR3 is 15 residues. The V end was cut by 3 bases, the J end by 10 bases, with 21 bases between. The CDR3: CATSRGGVRGAVQYF. CDR3 nucleotide sequence: TGTGCCACCAGCAGGGGGGGTGTTCGGGGGGCGGTCCAGTACTTC. Full variable domain (remainder filled in from reference TRBV15 and TRBJ2-5): DAMVIQNPRYQVTQFGKPVTLSCSQTLNHNVMYWYQQKSSQAPKLLFHYYDKDFNNEADTPDNFQSRRPNTSFCFLDIRSPGLGDTAMYLCATSRGGVRGAVQYFGPGTRLLVL.

Only a few counts were recorded for this clone. The chain uses TRBV27 and TRBJ2-7, with TRBD1 matching over 8 bases. J lost 0 bases, V lost 3 bases, and 13 bases had no gene match. The CDR3 loop spans 18 amino acids. The germline gives CDR1 MNHEY, CDR2 SMNVEV (reference sequence). The CDR3 region has the DNA TGTGCCAGCAGTTTTCGGCAGGGGGCTACCGAACTCTCCTACGAGCAGTACTTC. Protein: CASSFRQGATELSYEQYF.

V and J are TRBV5-1 and TRBJ2-3; 8 nucleotides agree with TRBD2. The ends lost 4 bases at V and 2 bases at J; junction bases unmatched: 9. Germline loops: CDR1 SGHRS, CDR2 YFSETQ. CDR3 length: 16 amino acids. The CDR3 nucleotides are TGCGCCAGCAGCCCGGACCCAGCGGGAGTCACAGATACGCAGTATTTT. Translating it yields CASSPDPAGVTDTQYF.

V and J are TRBV7-7 and TRBJ2-1; perhaps TRBD1 as D (6 bases). Trimming stripped 5 bases from V and 5 bases from J, with 13 bases between. Germline lookup yields CDR1 SSHAT and CDR2 FNYEAQ (reference sequence). CDR3 length: 14 amino acids. CDR3 protein: CASSQQGPDNEQFF. The DNA for the CDR3 is TGTGCCAGCAGCCAACAGGGTCCGGACAATGAGCAGTTCTTC.

This clone has more than one count but fewer than ten. This chain connects TRBV4-3 to TRBJ1-6, with D possibly TRBD1 on 6 matching bases. The V end lost 4 bases, the J end lost 8 bases, and 18 bases lay between the germline ends. This CDR3 is built from 16 residues. From germline, CDR1 is LGHNA and CDR2 YSLEER. The CDR3: CASSLVPTGSDSPLHF. The CDR3 bases are TGCGCCAGCAGCCTAGTACCTACAGGGTCCGATTCACCCCTCCACTTT.

The rearrangement uses TRBV10-3 and TRBJ2-7, with 11 positions matching TRBD1. The CDR3 length is 15 residues. Germline V gene lookup returns CDR1 ENHRY and CDR2 SYGVKD. The V segment lost 4 bases and the J segment 3 bases; nucleotides outside the gene matches: 5. The CDR3 protein is CAISVGTGGGYEQYF. The CDR3 DNA reads as TGTGCCATCAGTGTGGGGACAGGGGGTGGCTACGAGCAGTACTTC.

This chain connects TRBV15 to TRBJ1-5, with 8 bases that match TRBD1. The germline gives CDR1 LNHNV, CDR2 YYDKDF (reference sequence). Trimming cost V 1 base and J 6 bases; bases outside gene matches: 5. CDR3 length equals 15 residues. For the CDR3, the DNA is TGTGCCACCAGCAGAGGTTTCGGGACAGGTCAGCCCCAGCATTTT. It encodes CATSRGFGTGQPQHF.

This chain uses TRBV2 with TRBJ2-5; perhaps TRBD2 as D (6 bases). Germline CDR1 and CDR2: SNHLY and FYNNEI. The CDR3 runs to 15 residues. V shed 4 bases and J shed 5 bases, with 17 bases lying between them. In nucleotides, the CDR3 is TGTGCCAGCAGTGGTGGCGGGATTCCTGGGGAGACCCAGTACTTC. This translates into CASSGGGIPGETQYF.

This chain connects TRBV28 to TRBJ1-1, with TRBD1 identical over 8 bases. Germline V lookup: CDR1 MDHEN, CDR2 SYDVKM. V was clipped by 2 bases and J by 11 bases; unmatched bases: 13. The CDR3 spans 15 residues. The CDR3 nucleotides read TGTGCCAGCAGTTTACGCAGGGGGCGCGGGGTAAGGGCTTTCTTT. It specifies CASSLRRGRGVRAFF.

The chain recombines TRBV7-6 with TRBJ2-7, with 7 bases that match TRBD1. This CDR3 region has 14 residues. From germline, CDR1 is SGHVS and CDR2 FNYEAQ. Unmatched junction bases numbered 3, after V lost 2 bases and J lost 2 bases. CDR3 coding DNA: TGTGCCAGCAGCTTATCCGGGACAGCCTACGAGCAGTACTTC. Amino acid sequence: CASSLSGTAYEQYF.

In its sample, this clone was seen a few times. The chain couples TRBV4-2 to TRBJ1-1; 7 bases are a match to TRBD1. Trimming removed 0 bases from V and 2 bases from J; junction bases left unmatched: 6. The CDR3 sequence is 16 residues long. Germline lookup yields CDR1 LGHNA and CDR2 YNFKEQ. CDR3 DNA: TGTGCCAGCAGCCAAGACCACAGGGGTAGAAACACTGAAGCTTTCTTT. Protein product: CASSQDHRGRNTEAFF.

The J gene is TRBJ2-3, the V gene TRBV5-1, with TRBD2 matching 8 bases. This CDR3 is built from 16 residues. CDR1 and CDR2 (germline): SGHRS, YFSETQ. J was trimmed by 2 bases and V by 0 bases; bases with no gene match: 5. The CDR3 region has the DNA TGCGCCAGCAGCTTGGTGGCGGGGGGATTCACAGATACGCAGTATTTT. This sequence encodes CASSLVAGGFTDTQYF.

This clone was counted a few times. The chain employs TRBV10-2 and TRBJ1-5, with 12 nucleotides matching TRBD1. Unmatched junction bases numbered 6, after V lost 6 bases and J lost 3 bases. The CDR3 has 16 amino acids. Germline V gene data show CDR1 as WSHSY and CDR2 as SAAADI. The CDR3 sequence is CASSQGTGGNNQPQHF. In DNA, the CDR3 is TGCGCCAGCAGCCAGGGGACAGGGGGCAACAATCAGCCCCAGCATTTT.

V is TRBV28 and J is TRBJ2-7; 8 bases line up with TRBD1. The trim removed 5 bases at V and 3 bases at J, leaving 12 bases unmatched. In germline, CDR1 is MDHEN, CDR2 SYDVKM. CDR3 size: 16 residues. CDR3 nucleotide sequence: TGTGCCAGCAGTCCACTCAGTTTGGGACAGGACTACGAGCAGTACTTC. Residues: CASSPLSLGQDYEQYF.

The V gene is TRBV5-6, the J gene TRBJ1-4; D is ambiguous. From germline, CDR1 is SGHDT and CDR2 YYEEEE. The CDR3 contains 14 residues. Trimming took off 0 bases at V and 7 bases at J, with 10 bases between the two ends. The CDR3 DNA is TGTGCCAGCAGCTTGGTATCAGTCCCTGAAAAACTGTTTTTT. This sequence encodes CASSLVSVPEKLFF.

The genes are TRBV11-3 and TRBJ2-1; tentative D call: TRBD2 (6 bases). V lost 0 bases and J lost 0, with 9 bases in between. The CDR3 runs 16 residues. Germline V gives CDR1 SGHNT, CDR2 YENEEA. The CDR3 loop is CASSLDRESSYNEQFF. DNA of the CDR3: TGTGCCAGCAGCTTAGATCGGGAGAGCTCCTACAATGAGCAGTTCTTC.

CDR3 amino acids: CSVQGANQPQHF. CDR3 nucleotide sequence: TGCAGCGTACAGGGGGCTAATCAGCCCCAGCATTTT. The V call is TRBV29-1, the J call TRBJ1-5; TRBD1 agrees at 9 bases. This CDR3 comprises 12 residues. Germline V gene data show CDR1 as SQVTM and CDR2 as ANQGSEA. With 6 bases clipped from V and 4 bases from J, the junction kept 1 base outside the gene matches. Based on the CDR3 plus reference TRBV29-1 and TRBJ1-5, the full variable domain is SAVISQKPSRDICQRGTSLTIQCQVDSQVTMMFWYRQQPGQSLTLIATANQGSEATYESGFVIDKFPISRPNLTFSTLTVSNMSPEDSSIYLCSVQGANQPQHFGDGTRLSIL.